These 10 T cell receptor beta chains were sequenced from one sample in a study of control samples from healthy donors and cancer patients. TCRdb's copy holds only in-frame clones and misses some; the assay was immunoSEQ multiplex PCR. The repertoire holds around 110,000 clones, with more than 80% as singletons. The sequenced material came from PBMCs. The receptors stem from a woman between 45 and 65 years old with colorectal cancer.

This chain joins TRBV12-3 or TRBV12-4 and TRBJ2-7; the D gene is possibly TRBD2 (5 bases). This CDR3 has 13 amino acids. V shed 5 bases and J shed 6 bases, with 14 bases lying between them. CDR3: CASSRPGSGEQYF. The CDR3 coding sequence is TGTGCCAGCAGTCGGCCGGGGAGTGGCGAGCAGTACTTC.

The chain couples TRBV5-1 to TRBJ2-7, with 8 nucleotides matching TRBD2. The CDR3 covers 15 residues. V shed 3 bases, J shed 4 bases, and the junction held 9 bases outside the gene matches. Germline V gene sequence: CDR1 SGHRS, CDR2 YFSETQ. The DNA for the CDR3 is TGCGCCAGCAGCTCGCTAAATAGCGGGGTTTACGAGCAGTACTTC. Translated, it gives CASSSLNSGVYEQYF.

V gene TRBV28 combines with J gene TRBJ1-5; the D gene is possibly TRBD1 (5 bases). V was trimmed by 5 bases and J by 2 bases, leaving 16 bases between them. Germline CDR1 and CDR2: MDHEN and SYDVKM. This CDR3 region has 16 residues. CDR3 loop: CASSPRGDGGNQPQHF. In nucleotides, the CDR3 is TGTGCCAGCAGTCCCCGAGGGGACGGGGGCAATCAGCCCCAGCATTTT. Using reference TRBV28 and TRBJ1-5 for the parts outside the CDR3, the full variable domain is DVKVTQSSRYLVKRTGEKVFLECVQDMDHENMFWYRQDPGLGLRLIYFSYDVKMKEKGDIPEGYSVSREKKERFSLILESASTNQTSMYLCASSPRGDGGNQPQHFGDGTRLSIL.

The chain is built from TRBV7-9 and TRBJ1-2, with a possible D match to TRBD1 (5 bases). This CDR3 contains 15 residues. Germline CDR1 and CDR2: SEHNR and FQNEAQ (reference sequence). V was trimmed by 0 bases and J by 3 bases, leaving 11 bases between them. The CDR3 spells CASSLARGVHYGYTF. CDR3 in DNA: TGTGCCAGCAGCTTAGCGAGGGGAGTCCACTATGGCTACACCTTC.

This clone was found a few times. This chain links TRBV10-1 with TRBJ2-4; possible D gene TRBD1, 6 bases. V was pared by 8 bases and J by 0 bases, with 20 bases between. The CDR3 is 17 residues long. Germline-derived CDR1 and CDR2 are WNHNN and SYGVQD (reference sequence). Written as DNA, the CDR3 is TGCGCCAGCCGTCCCCCAGGGGTCCCTCTAGCCAAAAACATTCAGTACTTC. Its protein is CASRPPGVPLAKNIQYF.

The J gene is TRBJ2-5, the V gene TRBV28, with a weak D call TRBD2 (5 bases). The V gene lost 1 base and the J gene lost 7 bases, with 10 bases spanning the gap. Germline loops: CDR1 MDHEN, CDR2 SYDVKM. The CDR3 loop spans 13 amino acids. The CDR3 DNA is TGTGCCAGCAGTTTATCCGAGAGCGGGACCCAGTACTTC. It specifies CASSLSESGTQYF.

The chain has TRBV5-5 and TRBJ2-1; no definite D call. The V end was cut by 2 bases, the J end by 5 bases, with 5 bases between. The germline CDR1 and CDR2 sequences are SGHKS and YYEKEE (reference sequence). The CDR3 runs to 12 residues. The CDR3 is CASSFEHNEQFF. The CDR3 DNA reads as TGTGCCAGCAGCTTCGAACACAATGAGCAGTTCTTC.

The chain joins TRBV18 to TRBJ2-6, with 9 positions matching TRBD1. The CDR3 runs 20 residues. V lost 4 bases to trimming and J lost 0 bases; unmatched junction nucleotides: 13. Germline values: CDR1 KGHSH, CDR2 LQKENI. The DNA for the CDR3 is TGTGCCAGCTCACGTAGTGTACCGGGACAGGGCTTCTCTGGGGCCAACGTCCTGACTTTC. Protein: CASSRSVPGQGFSGANVLTF.

For the CDR3, the DNA is TGTGCCAGCAGGAGCGGGCCTCCCTACGAGCAGTACTTC. Translation: CASRSGPPYEQYF. This chain joins TRBV2 and TRBJ2-7; D is possibly TRBD2 (6 bases). This CDR3 has 13 residues. CDR1 SNHLY and CDR2 FYNNEI come from the germline V gene. Trimming took off 6 bases at V and 2 bases at J, with 11 bases between the two ends.

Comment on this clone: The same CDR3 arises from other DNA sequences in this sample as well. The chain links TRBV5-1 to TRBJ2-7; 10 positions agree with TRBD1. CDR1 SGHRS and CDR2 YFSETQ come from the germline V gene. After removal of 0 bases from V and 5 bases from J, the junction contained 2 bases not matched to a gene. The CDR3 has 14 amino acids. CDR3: CASSLAGTGDEQYF. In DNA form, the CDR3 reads TGCGCCAGCAGCTTGGCCGGGACAGGGGACGAGCAGTACTTC.